A selection of T cell receptor beta chains follows, all from one sample in a study of cytomegalovirus exposure and HLA in healthy donors. TCRdb's table, derived via immunoSEQ multiplex PCR, lists solely in-frame clones and lacks some. The data hold fewer than 200,000 clones, with over 85% observed a single time. Input material: PBMCs. These receptor sequences come from a man between 18 and 29 years old in good health and CMV-seropositive. The CDR3 runs from the conserved cysteine through the conserved F or W. Each record gives: J gene, V gene, D gene, clone size, CDR3 protein, CDR3 DNA. The D gene is left open where the match is weak. Rows give clone size only sometimes, using once, few, many, or a class for an expanded clone.

>TRBJ2-2|TRBV5-1|TRBD1|NA
CASYRGPNTGELFF
TGCGCCAGCTACAGGGGTCCGAACACCGGGGAGCTGTTTTTT
>TRBJ2-7|TRBV9|TRBD2|once
CASSVEPGLAGEGEQYF
TGTGCCAGCAGCGTAGAGCCGGGACTAGCGGGAGAGGGCGAGCAGTACTTC
>TRBJ1-1|TRBV7-9|NA|NA
CASSPGDGNTEAFF
TGTGCCAGCAGCCCGGGAGATGGGAACACTGAAGCTTTCTTT
>TRBJ2-7|TRBV30|TRBD2|NA
CAWSGKLAGTYEQYF
TGTGCCTGGAGTGGCAAACTAGCGGGAACCTACGAGCAGTACTTC
>TRBJ2-3|TRBV9|TRBD2|once
CASTGGAGAWDTQYF
TGTGCCAGCACCGGGGGAGCGGGAGCGTGGGATACGCAGTATTTT
>TRBJ2-7|TRBV27|TRBD1|once
CASTLGTGYEQYF
TGTGCCAGCACTCTGGGGACAGGATACGAGCAGTACTTC
>TRBJ1-2|TRBV19|NA|NA
CASSGSGALYDGYTF
TGTGCCAGTAGTGGTAGTGGGGCACTTTATGATGGCTACACCTTC
>TRBJ1-3|TRBV6-6|NA|NA
CASGGGSSGNTIYF
TGTGCCAGCGGGGGGGGAAGCTCTGGAAACACCATATATTTT
>TRBJ1-1|TRBV27|TRBD1|NA
CASSSAGTGGTEAFF
TGTGCCAGCAGTTCCGCCGGGACAGGGGGTACGGAAGCTTTCTTT
>TRBJ2-1|TRBV7-2|TRBD2|NA
CASSLSTSGGNEQFF
TGTGCCAGCAGCTTATCAACTAGCGGGGGGAATGAGCAGTTCTTC
>TRBJ1-4|TRBV25-1|NA|NA
CASSEPFGNEKLFF
TGTGCCAGCAGTGAGCCCTTCGGTAACGAAAAACTGTTTTTT
>TRBJ2-2|TRBV9|NA|NA
CASSGGTTNTGELFF
TGTGCCAGCAGCGGAGGGACAACGAACACCGGGGAGCTGTTTTTT
>TRBJ2-1|TRBV5-4|TRBD2|NA
CASSPTSGRTHNEQFF
TGTGCCAGCAGCCCGACTAGCGGGAGAACCCACAATGAGCAGTTCTTC
>TRBJ2-1|TRBV9|NA|NA
CASSVVQSSYNEQFF
TGTGCCAGCAGCGTAGTACAAAGCTCCTACAATGAGCAGTTCTTC
>TRBJ2-1|TRBV4-2|TRBD2|NA
CASSQDHGTSGRNEQFF
TGTGCCAGCAGCCAAGACCATGGGACTAGCGGGAGGAATGAGCAGTTCTTC
>TRBJ2-1|TRBV1|NA|NA
CTSSQEVSGGRVTNGIF
TGCACCAGCAGCCAAGAGGTTTCGGGAGGAAGGGTTACAAACGGTATCTTC
>TRBJ2-3|TRBV11-1|NA|NA
CASSLLTGFTDTQYF
TGTGCCAGCAGCTTACTGACAGGTTTCACAGATACGCAGTATTTT
>TRBJ1-4|TRBV19|TRBD1|NA
CASSIGTGPGTNEKLFF
TGTGCCAGTAGTATCGGGACAGGGCCGGGGACTAATGAAAAACTGTTTTTT
>TRBJ2-7|TRBV4-1|NA|few
CASSRRQGATSGSYEQYF
TGCGCCAGCAGCCGGAGACAGGGGGCGACTAGCGGGTCCTACGAGCAGTACTTC
>TRBJ2-4|TRBV6-1|NA|NA
CASSEHVSGNIQYF
TGTGCCAGCAGTGAACACGTTTCAGGAAACATTCAGTACTTC
>TRBJ2-1|TRBV4-2|TRBD2|NA
CASSQVRDYEQFF
TGTGCCAGCAGCCAAGTCCGGGACTACGAGCAGTTCTTC
>TRBJ1-2|TRBV30|TRBD1|NA
CACDPRPGTGGPNYGYTF
TGTGCTTGTGATCCGCGACCCGGGACAGGGGGCCCTAACTATGGCTACACCTTC
>TRBJ2-7|TRBV6-1|NA|NA
CASSPAGSYEQYF
TGTGCCAGCAGTCCAGCAGGATCCTACGAGCAGTACTTC
>TRBJ1-1|TRBV6-5|NA|NA
CASSYSRVLGNTEAFF
TGTGCCAGCAGTTACTCGCGGGTTTTGGGGAACACTGAAGCTTTCTTT
>TRBJ1-4|TRBV5-6|NA|NA
CASSLGSPEKLFF
TGTGCCAGCAGCTTGGGCAGTCCCGAAAAACTGTTTTTT
>TRBJ2-1|TRBV4-1|TRBD2|NA
CASSRTSGSYNEQFF
TGCGCCAGCAGCCGAACTAGCGGGAGTTACAATGAGCAGTTCTTC
>TRBJ1-1|TRBV29-1|NA|NA
CSVEDRRPEAFF
TGCAGCGTTGAAGACAGGAGGCCAGAAGCTTTCTTT
>TRBJ2-5|TRBV7-7|NA|NA
CASSLGRKVETQYF
TGTGCTAGCAGCTTAGGCAGGAAAGTAGAGACCCAGTACTTC
>TRBJ2-5|TRBV7-9|NA|NA
CASSPNRITQETQYF
TGTGCCAGCAGTCCAAACAGGATCACCCAAGAGACCCAGTACTTC
>TRBJ1-2|TRBV9|NA|once
CASSVDPGGWGYTF
TGTGCCAGCAGCGTAGACCCGGGAGGATGGGGCTACACCTTC
>TRBJ2-7|TRBV7-3|TRBD2|NA
CASSSGLAGVREQYF
TGTGCCAGCAGCTCAGGACTAGCGGGGGTAAGGGAGCAGTACTTC
>TRBJ2-7|TRBV5-1|TRBD1|NA
CASRPPGTGNYEQYF
TGCGCCAGCAGGCCTCCCGGGACAGGGAACTACGAGCAGTACTTC
>TRBJ2-2|TRBV5-6|NA|NA
CASSPQGPNTGELFF
TGTGCCAGCAGCCCCCAGGGCCCGAACACCGGGGAGCTGTTTTTT
>TRBJ2-1|TRBV5-1|TRBD2|NA
CASSWDSGLAGDNEQFF
TGCGCCAGCAGCTGGGACTCGGGACTAGCGGGCGACAATGAGCAGTTCTTC
>TRBJ2-1|TRBV7-2|TRBD2|NA
CASSLGSGRANEQFF
TGTGCCAGCAGCTTAGGTAGCGGGAGGGCGAATGAGCAGTTCTTC
>TRBJ2-7|TRBV5-6|TRBD1|once
CASSQDRSSYEQYF
TGTGCCAGCAGCCAGGACAGGAGCTCCTACGAGCAGTACTTC
>TRBJ2-1|TRBV6-4|TRBD1|NA
CASSPSGTALNEQFF
TGTGCCAGCAGTCCCTCCGGGACAGCACTCAATGAGCAGTTCTTC
>TRBJ2-6|TRBV7-2|TRBD2|NA
CASSPVAGPSGANVLTF
TGTGCCAGCAGCCCTGTAGCGGGCCCCTCTGGGGCCAACGTCCTGACTTTC
>TRBJ2-3|TRBV6-1|NA|NA
CASSEYEGRDTQYF
TGTGCCAGCAGTGAATATGAGGGCCGAGATACGCAGTATTTT
>TRBJ1-5|TRBV7-3|NA|NA
CASSLKGCSNQPQHF
TGTGCCAGCAGCTTAAAGGGGTGTAGCAATCAGCCCCAGCATTTT
>TRBJ2-1|TRBV5-1|TRBD2|NA
CASSLELAEYNEQFF
TGCGCCAGCAGCTTGGAACTAGCGGAGTACAATGAGCAGTTCTTC
>TRBJ2-7|TRBV6-6|TRBD2|NA
CASSLGLAGGEQYF
TGTGCCAGCAGTCTGGGACTAGCGGGAGGAGAGCAGTACTTC
>TRBJ2-7|TRBV28|NA|NA
CASKGGSVGDRVFYEQYF
TGTGCCAGCAAGGGGGGAAGTGTGGGGGACAGAGTCTTCTACGAGCAGTACTTC
>TRBJ2-5|TRBV28|TRBD2|NA
CASMGGTGRETQYF
TGTGCCAGCATGGGCGGGACCGGGAGGGAGACCCAGTACTTC
>TRBJ1-1|TRBV6-5|TRBD1|once
CASSSLDRGTEAFF
TGTGCCAGCAGTTCCCTAGACAGGGGCACTGAAGCTTTCTTT
>TRBJ2-2|TRBV28|NA|NA
CASSLDWRAGELFF
TGTGCCAGCAGTTTAGACTGGCGGGCTGGGGAGCTGTTTTTT
>TRBJ2-7|TRBV28|NA|NA
CASSFVGGGTQDEQYF
TGTGCCAGCAGTTTCGTTGGTGGCGGGACTCAAGACGAGCAGTACTTC
>TRBJ1-2|TRBV28|TRBD1|NA
CASSWGPRTGDRYGYTF
TGTGCCAGCAGTTGGGGTCCCCGGACAGGGGATCGGTATGGCTACACCTTC
>TRBJ2-3|TRBV7-3|NA|NA
CASSSGDSSTDTQYF
TGTGCCAGCAGCTCAGGGGATTCTAGCACAGATACGCAGTATTTT
>TRBJ2-5|TRBV7-9|NA|NA
CASSVLSGQETQYF
TGTGCCAGCAGCGTACTCAGCGGTCAAGAGACCCAGTACTTC
>TRBJ2-7|TRBV19|TRBD2|NA
CASSASGSSYEQYF
TGTGCCAGTAGTGCTAGCGGTAGCTCCTACGAGCAGTACTTC
>TRBJ2-5|TRBV28|TRBD1|NA
CASSHWTGSGETQYF
TGTGCCAGCAGTCACTGGACAGGGAGTGGGGAGACCCAGTACTTC
>TRBJ2-7|TRBV9|TRBD2|NA
CASSASLAGNYEQYF
TGTGCCAGCAGCGCATCACTAGCGGGAAACTACGAGCAGTACTTC
>TRBJ2-3|TRBV2|TRBD1|NA
CASRIQGGNADTQYF
TGTGCCAGCAGGATACAGGGGGGCAATGCAGATACGCAGTATTTT